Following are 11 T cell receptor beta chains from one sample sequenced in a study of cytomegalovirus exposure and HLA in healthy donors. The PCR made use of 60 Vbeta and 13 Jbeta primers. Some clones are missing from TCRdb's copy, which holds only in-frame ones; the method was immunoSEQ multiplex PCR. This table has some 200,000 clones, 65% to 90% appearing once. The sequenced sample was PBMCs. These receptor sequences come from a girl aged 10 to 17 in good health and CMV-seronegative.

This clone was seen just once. The CDR3 DNA reads as TGCGCCAGCAGCCCAACCCTCCGGGAGGAAGCTTTCTTT. As protein: CASSPTLREEAFF. The J gene is TRBJ1-1, the V gene TRBV5-1; the D is unclear. This CDR3 contains 13 residues. Germline CDR1 is SGHRS and CDR2 is YFSETQ. Trimming removed 4 bases from V and 8 bases from J, with 15 bases in between.

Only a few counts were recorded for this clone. CDR3: CSVSGQGPSEAFF. In DNA, the CDR3 is TGCAGCGTTAGTGGACAGGGGCCTTCTGAAGCTTTCTTT. The V gene is TRBV29-1, the J gene TRBJ1-1; 9 nucleotides align to TRBD1. Germline assignment: CDR1 SQVTM and CDR2 ANQGSEA. Trimming removed 5 bases from V and 6 bases from J; junction bases left unmatched: 7. The CDR3 is made up of 13 amino acids.

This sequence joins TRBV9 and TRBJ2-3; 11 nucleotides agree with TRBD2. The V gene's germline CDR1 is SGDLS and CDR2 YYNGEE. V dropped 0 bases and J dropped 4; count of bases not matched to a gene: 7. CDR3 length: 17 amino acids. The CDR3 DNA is TGTGCCAGCAGCGTAGCTACTAGCGGGAGCGCGGCAGATACGCAGTATTTT. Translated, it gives CASSVATSGSAADTQYF.

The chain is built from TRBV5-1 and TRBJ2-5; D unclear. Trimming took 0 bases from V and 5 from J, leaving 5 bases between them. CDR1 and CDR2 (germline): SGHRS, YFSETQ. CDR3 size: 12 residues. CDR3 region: CASSLDGETQYF. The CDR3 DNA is TGCGCCAGCAGCTTGGACGGGGAGACCCAGTACTTC.

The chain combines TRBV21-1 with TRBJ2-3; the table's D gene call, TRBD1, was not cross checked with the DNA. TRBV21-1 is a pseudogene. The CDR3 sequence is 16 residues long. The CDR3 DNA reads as TGTGCCAGCAGCACCCAAGAGGACAGGAGTGCAGATACGCAGTATTTT. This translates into CASSTQEDRSADTQYF.

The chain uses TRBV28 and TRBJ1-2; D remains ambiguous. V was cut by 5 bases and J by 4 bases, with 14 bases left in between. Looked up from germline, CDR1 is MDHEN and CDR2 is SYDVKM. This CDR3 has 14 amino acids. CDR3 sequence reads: CASSLVSPPYGYTF. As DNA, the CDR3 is TGTGCCAGCAGTCTAGTCAGTCCGCCCTATGGCTACACCTTC.

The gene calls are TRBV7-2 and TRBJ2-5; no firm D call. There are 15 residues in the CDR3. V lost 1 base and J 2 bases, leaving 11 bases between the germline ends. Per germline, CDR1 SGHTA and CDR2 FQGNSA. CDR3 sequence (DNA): TGTGCCAGCAGCTTAGGTCTCTATAGACAAGAGACCCAGTACTTC. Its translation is CASSLGLYRQETQYF.

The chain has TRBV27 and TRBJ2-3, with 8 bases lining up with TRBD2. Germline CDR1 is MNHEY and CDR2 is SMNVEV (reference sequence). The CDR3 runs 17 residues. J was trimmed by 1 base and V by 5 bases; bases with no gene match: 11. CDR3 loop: CASSQLGLAGGTDTQYF. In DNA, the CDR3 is TGTGCCAGCAGTCAGCTCGGACTAGCCGGGGGCACAGATACGCAGTATTTT.

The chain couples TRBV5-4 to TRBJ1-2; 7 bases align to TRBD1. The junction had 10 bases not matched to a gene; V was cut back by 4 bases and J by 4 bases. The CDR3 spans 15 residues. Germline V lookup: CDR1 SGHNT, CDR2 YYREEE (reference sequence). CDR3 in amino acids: CASSLRLGQFYGYTF. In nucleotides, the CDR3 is TGTGCCAGCAGCCTTAGACTGGGACAGTTCTATGGCTACACCTTC. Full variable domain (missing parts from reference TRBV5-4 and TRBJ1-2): ETGVTQSPTHLIKTRGQQVTLRCSSQSGHNTVSWYQQALGQGPQFIFQYYREEENGRGNFPPRFSGLQFPNYSSELNVNALELDDSALYLCASSLRLGQFYGYTFGSGTRLTVV.

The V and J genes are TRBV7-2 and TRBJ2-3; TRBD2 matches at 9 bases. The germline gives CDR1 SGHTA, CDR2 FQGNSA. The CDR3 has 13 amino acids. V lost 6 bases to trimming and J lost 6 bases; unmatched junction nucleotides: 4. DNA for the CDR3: TGTGCCAGCAGTATAAGCGGGGGGGATACGCAGTATTTT. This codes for CASSISGGDTQYF.

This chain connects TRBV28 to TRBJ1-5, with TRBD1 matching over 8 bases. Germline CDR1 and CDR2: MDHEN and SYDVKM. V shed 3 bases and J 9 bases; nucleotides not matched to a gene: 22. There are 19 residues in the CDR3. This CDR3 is CASSFGVRTGTGFMMPQHF. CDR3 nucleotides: TGTGCCAGCAGTTTTGGGGTCCGGACCGGGACAGGCTTTATGATGCCCCAGCATTTT.